These T cell receptor beta chains were read from a single sample in a study of T cell responses to AZD1222 COVID-19 vaccine. Using immunoSEQ multiplex PCR, the repertoire was profiled, and TCRdb retains in-frame clones only, with some absent. The sample has around 140,000 clones, roughly 92% seen once. Sequenced here: peripheral blood, sampled on day 0 of AZD1222 vaccination. The receptors derive from an adult in good health. Each CDR3 is given with its conserved first and last residue. The D gene is left open where the match is weak. Size is omitted from some rows. Given values are once, few, many or a class for expanded clones.

V	D	J	size	CDR3	DNA
TRBV18	TRBD1	TRBJ1-6	NA	CASSPIGAGGEDSPLHF	TGTGCCAGCTCACCGATCGGGGCAGGGGGGGAGGATTCACCCCTCCACTTT
TRBV20-1	TRBD1	TRBJ2-7	NA	CSASTGETSYEQYF	TGCAGTGCAAGTACAGGGGAAACCTCCTACGAGCAGTACTTC
TRBV7-2	NA	TRBJ1-3	NA	CASSLNSYSGNTIYF	TGTGCCAGCAGCTTAAACAGTTACTCTGGAAACACCATATATTTT
TRBV19	TRBD1	TRBJ1-1	NA	CASSIRQGIGGTEAFF	TGTGCCAGTAGTATCCGACAGGGGATAGGTGGCACTGAAGCTTTCTTT
TRBV5-1	NA	TRBJ2-7	NA	CASSLGATPSYEQYF	TGCGCCAGCAGCTTGGGCGCGACGCCCTCCTACGAGCAGTACTTC
TRBV6-4	NA	TRBJ1-2	NA	CASSDSGYGYTF	TGTGCCAGCAGTGACTCAGGGTATGGCTACACCTTC
TRBV5-5	NA	TRBJ1-2	once	CASSSGPGAGYTF	TGTGCCAGCAGCTCAGGGCCAGGGGCCGGCTACACCTTC
TRBV18	NA	TRBJ1-1	NA	CASSPGLSMNTEAFF	TGTGCCAGCTCACCGGGGCTTTCAATGAACACTGAAGCTTTCTTT
TRBV3-1/TRBV3-2	NA	TRBJ2-2	NA	CASSPRDSGAAGELFF	TGTGCCAGCAGCCCCCGGGACTCCGGTGCCGCCGGGGAGCTGTTTTTT
TRBV10-3	TRBD2	TRBJ2-7	NA	CAISKASGTGLAEQYF	TGTGCCATCAGTAAGGCCTCCGGGACGGGACTAGCGGAGCAGTACTTC
TRBV5-6	TRBD2	TRBJ2-1	NA	CASSYLSGGANEQFF	TGTGCCAGCAGCTATCTTAGCGGGGGGGCAAATGAGCAGTTCTTC
TRBV11-2	NA	TRBJ1-5	NA	CASKQPQHF	TGTGCCAGCAAACAGCCCCAGCATTTT
TRBV9	NA	TRBJ1-3	NA	CASSVNGNQIISGNTIYF	TGTGCCAGCAGCGTAAATGGAAACCAGATCATCTCTGGAAACACCATATATTTT
TRBV7-7	NA	TRBJ1-5	NA	CASSLDRNQPQHF	TGTGCTAGCAGCCTGGATCGCAATCAGCCCCAGCATTTT
TRBV5-1	NA	TRBJ1-2	NA	CASSFNLGAGRGYTF	TGCGCCAGCAGCTTTAATTTAGGGGCAGGGAGAGGCTACACCTTC
TRBV29-1	TRBD1	TRBJ1-1	NA	CSVEGRGHTEAFF	TGCAGCGTTGAGGGGAGGGGGCATACTGAAGCTTTCTTT
TRBV5-1	NA	TRBJ1-5	NA	CASSLLPGRDWPQHF	TGCGCCAGCAGCTTGTTGCCAGGTAGGGACTGGCCCCAGCATTTT
TRBV27	NA	TRBJ1-5	NA	CASGTRGGNQPQHF	TGTGCCAGCGGGACCCGGGGAGGCAATCAGCCCCAGCATTTT
TRBV6-2/TRBV6-3	NA	TRBJ2-7	NA	CASSLSSYEQYF	TGTGCCAGCAGCCTTAGCTCCTACGAGCAGTACTTC
TRBV20-1	NA	TRBJ1-1	NA	CSASHGQMNTEAFF	TGCAGTGCTAGTCACGGACAGATGAACACTGAAGCTTTCTTT
TRBV27	NA	TRBJ1-1	NA	CASSGSGAGSGTEAFF	TGTGCCAGCAGCGGAAGTGGGGCAGGGTCGGGCACTGAAGCTTTCTTT
TRBV4-1	NA	TRBJ2-2	NA	CASSRGTNTGELFF	TGCGCCAGCAGCCGAGGGACCAACACCGGGGAGCTGTTTTTT
TRBV7-9	NA	TRBJ1-6	NA	CASSQNSPLHF	TGTGCCAGCAGCCAAAATTCACCCCTCCACTTT
TRBV5-1	TRBD1	TRBJ2-2	NA	CASSLGGWETGELFF	TGCGCCAGCAGCTTAGGGGGCTGGGAAACCGGGGAGCTGTTTTTT
TRBV5-1	NA	TRBJ2-1	NA	CASSLARVEEQFF	TGCGCCAGCAGCTTGGCCCGGGTCGAGGAGCAGTTCTTC
TRBV10-2	TRBD1	TRBJ1-5	NA	CASSDVTGDQPQHF	TGCGCCAGCAGTGATGTGACAGGGGATCAGCCCCAGCATTTT
TRBV5-4	TRBD2	TRBJ2-5	NA	CASSIGTSGSQETQYF	TGTGCCAGCAGCATCGGGACTAGCGGGAGTCAGGAGACCCAGTACTTC
TRBV2	TRBD2	TRBJ2-1	NA	CARGRAGEQFF	TGTGCCAGAGGGAGGGCGGGTGAGCAGTTCTTC
TRBV10-3	NA	TRBJ1-3	NA	CAISESHVLSGNTIYF	TGTGCCATCAGTGAGTCGCACGTCCTCTCTGGAAACACCATATATTTT
TRBV12-3/TRBV12-4	NA	TRBJ1-6	NA	CASTLGSNSPLHF	TGTGCCAGCACCCTAGGCAGTAATTCACCCCTCCACTTT
TRBV29-1	TRBD1	TRBJ1-2	NA	CSVVQGLNGYTF	TGCAGCGTCGTACAGGGGTTGAATGGCTACACCTTC
TRBV10-3	NA	TRBJ2-5	NA	CAISGDNRAQETQYF	TGTGCCATCAGTGGTGACAACAGGGCCCAAGAGACCCAGTACTTC
TRBV27	NA	TRBJ2-3	once	CASSFNPGAPDTQYF	TGTGCCAGCAGTTTTAATCCAGGGGCCCCAGATACGCAGTATTTT
TRBV27	NA	TRBJ1-1	NA	CASARRWDTEAFF	TGTGCCAGCGCGAGAAGGTGGGACACTGAAGCTTTCTTT
TRBV19	NA	TRBJ1-2	NA	CASRRQESSDYGYTF	TGTGCCAGTAGACGACAGGAATCGTCTGACTATGGCTACACCTTC
TRBV28	NA	TRBJ1-5	NA	CATHPSDRTNQPQHF	TGTGCCACCCACCCCTCGGACAGAACGAATCAGCCCCAGCATTTT
TRBV18	TRBD2	TRBJ2-1	few	CASSGASGSWRYNEQFF	TGTGCCAGCTCGGGAGCTAGCGGGAGCTGGAGGTACAATGAGCAGTTCTTC
TRBV28	TRBD1	TRBJ2-7	NA	CASRQGPYEQYF	TGTGCCAGCAGACAGGGGCCCTACGAGCAGTACTTC
TRBV7-4	NA	TRBJ2-7	few	CASSLWERRAEQYF	TGTGCCAGCAGCTTATGGGAAAGGCGGGCCGAGCAGTACTTC
TRBV27	TRBD2	TRBJ2-7	once	CASRGGLVSYEQYF	TGTGCCAGCAGAGGAGGACTAGTTAGCTACGAGCAGTACTTC
TRBV6-4	NA	TRBJ2-1	NA	CASSDLAEHNEQFF	TGTGCCAGCAGTGACTTAGCGGAGCACAATGAGCAGTTCTTC
TRBV28	TRBD1	TRBJ2-2	NA	CASSHLQGAGELFF	TGTGCCAGCAGTCATCTACAGGGGGCCGGGGAGCTGTTTTTT
TRBV28	NA	TRBJ2-5	NA	CASSTPGLHGETQYF	TGTGCCAGCAGCACTCCGGGACTCCATGGGGAGACCCAGTACTTC
TRBV3-1/TRBV3-2	TRBD1	TRBJ1-5	NA	CASSRDRDQPQHF	TGTGCCAGCAGCCGGGACAGGGATCAGCCCCAGCATTTT
TRBV20-1	TRBD2	TRBJ2-3	NA	CSASTLAGGLTDTQYF	TGCAGTGCTAGTACACTAGCGGGGGGGCTGACAGATACGCAGTATTTT
TRBV3-1/TRBV3-2	NA	TRBJ1-6	NA	CASSQGLLSPLHF	TGTGCCAGCAGCCAAGGTTTACTTTCACCCCTCCACTTT
TRBV11-2	TRBD2	TRBJ2-1	NA	CASSPPSGYNEQFF	TGTGCCAGCAGCCCCCCTAGCGGCTACAATGAGCAGTTCTTC
TRBV7-6	TRBD2	TRBJ2-5	NA	CASSPLTSGQETQYF	TGTGCCAGCAGCCCCCTGACTAGCGGACAAGAGACCCAGTACTTC
TRBV29-1	NA	TRBJ2-6	NA	CSARTGANVLTF	TGCAGCGCCCGAACTGGGGCCAACGTCCTGACTTTC
TRBV19	NA	TRBJ1-5	NA	CASSIVENNQPQHF	TGTGCCAGTAGTATAGTAGAGAACAATCAGCCCCAGCATTTT
TRBV18	TRBD1	TRBJ1-2	NA	CASSPTGQGNPGYTF	TGTGCCAGCTCACCGACGGGACAGGGGAATCCTGGCTACACCTTC
TRBV11-3	NA	TRBJ1-1	NA	CASSLAGQLNTEAFF	TGTGCCAGCAGCTTGGCTGGACAGTTGAACACTGAAGCTTTCTTT
TRBV14	TRBD1	TRBJ1-2	few	CASSRLGQNYGYTF	TGTGCCAGCAGCCGTTTGGGACAGAACTATGGCTACACCTTC
TRBV10-3	NA	TRBJ2-1	NA	CASRDGSSYNEQFF	TGTGCCAGCCGGGACGGGAGCTCCTACAATGAGCAGTTCTTC
TRBV2	NA	TRBJ1-2	NA	CASSELSYTF	TGTGCCAGCAGTGAATTAAGCTACACCTTC